This T cell receptor (beta chain) was retrieved from a study of regulatory T cells in long-lasting Graves disease. CDR3 regions were amplified by Arm-PCR using iRepertoire HTBI primers to build TCR beta libraries. In TCRdb, the multiplex PCR reads were re-called with MiXCR into one record per CDR3 protein. The table lists about 560,000 distinct CDR3 sequences, roughly 15% of them singletons, with around 12% in the top ten. This clonotype was observed at least ten times. This sample's time point: newly diagnosed GD, antithyroid drugs for less than 3 months. Isolated PBMC RNA provided the starting material for the TCR library. These data also formed part of another study, on T cells in Graves' hyperthyroidism and ophthalmopathy. From that paper: HTBI primers drove first-round RT-PCR of the TCR CDR3.

The sequence was collected from a man between 18 and 35 years old with Graves disease. The specimen was peripheral blood mononuclear cells (PBMCs), collected at new diagnosis, from a patient treated with antithyroid drugs.

The CDR3 DNA sequence: TGTGCCAGCAGACGGGGAAGCTCCTACAATGAGCAGTTCTTC. Translation gives CASRRGSSYNEQFF. The V and J genes are TRBV2 and TRBJ2-1, with D tentatively TRBD2 (5 bases). The V gene lost 6 bases and the J gene lost 0 bases, with 9 bases spanning the gap. CDR3 size: 14 residues. From germline, CDR1 is SNHLY and CDR2 FYNNEI.